Below, 2 T cell receptor beta chains from the same sample are listed, as sequenced in a study of CD8 T cells in Susac syndrome (dated by TCRdb to the late 2010s). Preparation of the library involved the immunoSEQ multiplex PCR assay. RNA was extracted using the RNeasy kit, and about 0.45 to 1 microgram was reverse transcribed with random hexamers. TCRdb trimmed public reads at Q25 via fastp, called clones via MiXCR and kept in-frame beta chains. Each CDR3 protein gets just one entry, which takes the most common genes and DNA from the rows behind it. In all, the sample holds roughly 200,000 distinct CDR3 sequences, and approximately 95% of those were seen once. The biggest ten clones account for approximately 0.081% of the sample. The specimen sequenced was CD4+ T cells from PBMCs. The receptor set was obtained from a human donor with multiple sclerosis.

This rearrangement joins TRBV9 to TRBJ2-1; the D gene is possibly TRBD2 (5 bases). The germline V gene has CDR1 SGDLS and CDR2 YYNGEE. The CDR3 extends over 13 amino acids. The V end was cut by 2 bases, the J end by 7 bases, with 10 bases between. This chain's CDR3 is CASSVTTGNEQFF. The CDR3 nucleotides read TGTGCCAGCAGCGTTACCACGGGGAATGAGCAGTTCTTC.

The rearrangement uses TRBV29-1 and TRBJ1-4; D remains ambiguous. The CDR3 spans 12 residues. With 6 bases removed from V and 1 base from J, the gap between germline ends came to 6 bases. The germline CDR1 and CDR2 sequences are SQVTM and ANQGSEA. CDR3 sequence (DNA): TGCAGCGTCTGGGGAACTAATGAAAAACTGTTTTTT. Protein sequence: CSVWGTNEKLFF.